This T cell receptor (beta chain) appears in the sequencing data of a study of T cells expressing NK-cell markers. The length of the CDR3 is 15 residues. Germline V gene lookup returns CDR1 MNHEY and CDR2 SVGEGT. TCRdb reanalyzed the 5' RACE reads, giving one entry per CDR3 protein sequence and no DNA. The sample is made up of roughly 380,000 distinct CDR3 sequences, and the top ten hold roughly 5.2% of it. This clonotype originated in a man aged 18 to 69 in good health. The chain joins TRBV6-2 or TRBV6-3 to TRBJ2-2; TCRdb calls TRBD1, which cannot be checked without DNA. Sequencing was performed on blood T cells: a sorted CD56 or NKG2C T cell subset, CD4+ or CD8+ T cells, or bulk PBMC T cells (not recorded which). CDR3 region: CATTRPGAPSGELFF.